This entry lists 8 T cell receptor beta chains sequenced from one sample in a study of OX40 agonist ivuxolimab in advanced cancers. Only in-frame clones appear in the TCRdb table, and some are missing; sequencing was by immunoSEQ multiplex PCR. The sample consists of 37,000 or so clones, around 84% of them appearing once. The sequencing used CD4+ or CD8+ T cells sorted from blood, collected in a trial of the OX40 agonist ivuxolimab. These receptors were obtained from an adult with an advanced solid tumor such as melanoma, head and neck, liver or kidney cancer.

The chain recombines TRBV9 with TRBJ2-7; 10 positions agree with TRBD1. CDR1 is SGDLS and CDR2 is YYNGEE in the germline V gene. The CDR3 is 14 amino acids. V shed 3 bases and J 3 bases; nucleotides not matched to a gene: 3. Here the CDR3 DNA reads TGTGCCAGCAGCGAGGGGACAGGGGACTACGAGCAGTACTTC. This gives the protein CASSEGTGDYEQYF.

The rearrangement links TRBV19 to TRBJ1-1; D may be TRBD1 (5 bases). V gave up 4 bases and J gave up 1 base, with 22 bases separating them. This CDR3 is 18 amino acids long. The V gene's germline CDR1 is LNHDA and CDR2 SQIVND (reference sequence). The CDR3 loop reads CASSTSTVSDSWNTEAFF. The DNA of the CDR3 is TGTGCCAGTAGTACTTCGACTGTCAGCGACAGTTGGAACACTGAAGCTTTCTTT.

The chain recombines TRBV27 with TRBJ1-5; D is ambiguous. The CDR3 runs to 13 residues. Germline V lookup: CDR1 MNHEY, CDR2 SMNVEV (reference sequence). V lost 5 bases, J lost 7 bases, and 12 bases lay in between. The CDR3 DNA sequence: TGTGCCAGCAGTCTCGGAAGGAACCAGCCCCAGCATTTT. Its translation: CASSLGRNQPQHF.

This chain links TRBV12-5 with TRBJ1-1, with D hard to call. Deletions cut 7 bases from V and 0 bases from J, with 9 bases between. The CDR3 is made up of 13 amino acids. CDR1 is LGHNT and CDR2 is FRNRAP in the germline V gene. Here the CDR3 DNA reads TGTGCTAGTGCCGTGGGCGTGAACACTGAAGCTTTCTTT. It translates to CASAVGVNTEAFF.

The chain has TRBV5-6 and TRBJ1-1, with D hard to call. Trimming took 7 bases from V and 10 from J, leaving 14 bases between them. This CDR3 region has 11 residues. Per the germline V gene, CDR1 is SGHDT and CDR2 is YYEEEE. DNA of the CDR3: TGTGCCAGCGGTTACTCCGACTTAGCTTTCTTT. Translating it yields CASGYSDLAFF.

The V and J genes are TRBV10-3 and TRBJ1-2; D not certain. Germline CDR1 and CDR2: ENHRY and SYGVKD. This CDR3 spans 13 amino acids. Trimming took 2 bases from V and 6 from J, leaving 10 bases between them. Here the CDR3 reads CAISEPGKNGYTF. The CDR3 DNA follows: TGTGCCATCAGTGAGCCTGGAAAAAATGGCTACACCTTC.

The chain recombines TRBV4-2 with TRBJ2-7, with TRBD1 identical over 7 bases. This CDR3 has 16 amino acids. V lost 0 bases, J lost 4 bases, and 9 bases stayed unmatched. Germline V gene lookup returns CDR1 LGHNA and CDR2 YNFKEQ. CDR3 coding DNA: TGTGCCAGCAGCCAAGAGTCGGGACAGATCGAATACGAGCAGTACTTC. It translates to CASSQESGQIEYEQYF.

The chain couples TRBV11-3 to TRBJ2-7; possibly TRBD1 for D (6 bases). The CDR3 length is 18 residues. Germline values: CDR1 SGHNT, CDR2 YENEEA. Trimming stripped 6 bases from V and 0 bases from J, with 24 bases between. Here the CDR3 DNA reads TGTGCCAGCAGTTTTCCTCAAACAGGGTTATCCCTCTCCTACGAGCAGTACTTC. Protein product: CASSFPQTGLSLSYEQYF. Based on the CDR3 plus reference TRBV11-3 and TRBJ2-7, the full variable domain is EAGVVQSPRYKIIEKKQPVAFWCNPISGHNTLYWYLQNLGQGPELLIRYENEEAVDDSQLPKDRFSAERLKGVDSTLKIQPAELGDSAVYLCASSFPQTGLSLSYEQYFGPGTRLTVT.